The 26 T cell receptor beta chains reported below all come from one sample, sequenced in a study of blood T cells in healthy people across ages. Primed by a sample-barcoded 5' primer and a J-beta primer mix, a second PCR proceeded for roughly 6 to 12 cycles. A single record per CDR3 protein comes from TCRdb applying MiXCR to the 5' RACE reads. The sample lists almost 1 million distinct CDR3 sequences, roughly half seen once, with 20% to 25% in the top ten. Sequencing used blood. The receptors stem from a woman aged 60-75 years in good health.

The chain is built from TRBV20-1 and TRBJ2-5, with 8 bases identical to TRBD2. The V gene end was trimmed by 5 bases and the J gene end by 5 bases; junction bases not matched to a gene: 4. The germline gives CDR1 DFQATT, CDR2 SNEGSKA (reference sequence). CDR3 length equals 12 residues. CDR3 loop: CSAGAGVETQYF. The DNA for the CDR3 is TGCAGTGCTGGAGCGGGAGTGGAGACCCAGTACTTC.

The genes are TRBV12-3 or TRBV12-4 and TRBJ2-7; perhaps TRBD2 as D (6 bases). The length of the CDR3 is 13 residues. The V end lost 6 bases, the J end lost 0 bases, and 9 bases lay between the germline ends. The DNA of the CDR3 is TGTGCCAGCAGCCAGACTAGCTCCTACGAGCAGTACTTC. The encoded protein is CASSQTSSYEQYF.

In its sample, this clonotype was seen once. The V gene is TRBV18, the J gene TRBJ1-6; weak D call: TRBD1 (5 bases). V lost 5 bases and J lost 0, with 11 bases in between. The CDR3 is made up of 16 amino acids. Germline V lookup: CDR1 KGHSH, CDR2 LQKENI. CDR3 region: CASSVTASSYNSPLHF. The CDR3 DNA reads as TGTGCCAGCTCAGTGACAGCGAGCTCCTATAATTCACCCCTCCACTTT.

In this sample, this clonotype turned up once. V gene TRBV20-1 combines with J gene TRBJ2-4; 10 positions agree with TRBD1. The J call could be wrong; TRBJ2-7 is a better fit for the DNA end. The V gene's germline CDR1 is DFQATT and CDR2 SNEGSKA (reference sequence). This CDR3 contains 12 residues. CDR3 sequence (DNA): TGCAGTGCTCAGGACAGGGGGTACGAGCAGTACTTC. This gives the protein CSAQDRGYEQYF.

This clonotype has just a few counts. J is TRBJ2-5 and V is TRBV7-6; a weak D match, TRBD1 (5 bases). The DNA matches TRBJ2-7 better at its end, which makes the J call doubtful. This CDR3 region has 15 residues. Germline V gene sequence: CDR1 SGHVS, CDR2 FNYEAQ. CDR3 region: CASSSDFGRVYEQYF. In DNA form, the CDR3 reads TGTGCCAGCAGCTCCGACTTTGGCAGGGTATACGAGCAGTACTTC.

This chain uses TRBV5-1 with TRBJ2-7; 8 positions match TRBD1. The junction had 16 bases not matched to a gene; V was cut back by 0 bases and J by 5 bases. Germline CDR1 reads SGHRS; CDR2 reads YFSETQ. The CDR3 totals 18 residues. CDR3 residues: CASSLAPFRTGSEDEQYF. The CDR3 DNA follows: TGCGCCAGCAGCTTGGCTCCGTTCAGGACAGGGTCGGAGGACGAGCAGTACTTC.

The V gene is TRBV27, the J gene TRBJ2-7; 12 nucleotides agree with TRBD2. Germline values: CDR1 MNHEY, CDR2 SMNVEV (reference sequence). This CDR3 has 15 residues. V was pared by 5 bases and J by 5 bases, with 7 bases of the junction left unmatched. In DNA form, the CDR3 reads TGTGCCAGCAGTCCAGAGACTAGCGGGAGCGACGAGCAGTACTTC. This gives the protein CASSPETSGSDEQYF.

This clonotype has just a few counts. CDR3 coding DNA: TGCGCCAGCAGCCAGGCGGAGGGCCAAGAGACCCAGTACTTC. This gives the protein CASSQAEGQETQYF. V and J are TRBV4-1 and TRBJ2-5; tentative D call: TRBD2 (6 bases). The germline gives CDR1 MGHRA, CDR2 YSYEKL. There are 14 residues in the CDR3. Trimming cost V 3 bases and J 1 base, with 9 bases left between them.

Concerning this clonotype itself: A junction end diverges from the germline sequence, so it may reflect a read error. This CDR3 is CAISESQGTSQETLYF. The CDR3 bases are TGTGCCATCAGTGAGTCGCAGGGGACAAGCCAAGAGACCCTGTACTTC. The genes are TRBV10-3 and TRBJ2-5; TRBD1 might be the D (6 bases). The germline V gene has CDR1 ENHRY and CDR2 SYGVKD. CDR3 length: 16 amino acids.

The chain joins TRBV20-1 to TRBJ2-5; maybe TRBD1 (6 bases). The J call is in doubt because the DNA end fits TRBJ2-7 better. CDR1 and CDR2 (germline): DFQATT, SNEGSKA (reference sequence). This CDR3 contains 12 residues. CDR3 in amino acids: CSASPQGYEQYF. In nucleotides, the CDR3 is TGCAGTGCTTCCCCACAGGGTTACGAGCAGTACTTC.

This clonotype was seen a handful of times. The rearrangement uses TRBV11-2 and TRBJ2-1, with D unclear. V shed 1 base and J shed 6 bases, with 7 bases lying between them. This CDR3 spans 13 amino acids. Germline CDR1 reads SGHAT; CDR2 reads FQNNGV. The CDR3 region is CASSLGSPNEQFF. CDR3 nucleotides: TGTGCCAGCAGCTTAGGGAGCCCCAATGAGCAGTTCTTC.

Only a few counts were recorded for this clonotype. V gene TRBV12-3 or TRBV12-4 combines with J gene TRBJ1-1; no reliable D call. Trimming removed 6 bases at V and 4 bases at J, with 24 bases between. The CDR3 is made up of 17 amino acids. CDR3 bases: TGTGCCAGCAGAACCACAACCAATACGGGTGTAACCACTGAAGCTTTCTTT. Amino acids: CASRTTTNTGVTTEAFF.

The chain couples TRBV3-1 to TRBJ2-3; 7 bases match TRBD1. CDR1 and CDR2 from the germline V gene are LGHDT and YNNKEL (reference sequence). V shed 4 bases and J 0 bases; nucleotides not matched to a gene: 4. The CDR3 contains 15 residues. In DNA, the CDR3 is TGTGCCAGCAGCCCGGGACAGTCTAGCACAGATACGCAGTATTTT. Its protein product is CASSPGQSSTDTQYF.

This clonotype showed up just a few times. The V gene is TRBV7-9, the J gene TRBJ2-3; maybe TRBD2 (6 bases). The CDR3 is made up of 15 amino acids. Trimming left V 0 bases short and J 1 base short, with 8 bases between. Germline V gene data show CDR1 as SEHNR and CDR2 as FQNEAQ (reference sequence). This chain's CDR3 is CASSLASGGTDTQYF. In DNA, the CDR3 is TGTGCCAGCAGCTTAGCGTCGGGGGGCACAGATACGCAGTATTTT.

This clonotype showed up just a few times. The rearrangement uses TRBV5-1 and TRBJ2-1, with 7 bases that match TRBD2. Trimming took 6 bases from V and 7 from J; bases not matched to a gene: 16. This CDR3 has 16 amino acids. Germline V CDR1 and CDR2: SGHRS, YFSETQ. The chain's CDR3 is CASTPWDAGVGNEQFF. CDR3 DNA sequence: TGCGCCAGCACCCCCTGGGATGCGGGAGTGGGTAATGAGCAGTTCTTC.

The chain employs TRBV9 and TRBJ2-1; 7 nucleotides line up with TRBD2. This CDR3 region has 15 residues. Per the germline V gene, CDR1 is SGDLS and CDR2 is YYNGEE. The V gene end was trimmed by 0 bases and the J gene end by 3 bases; junction bases not matched to a gene: 3. The CDR3 DNA sequence: TGTGCCAGCAGCGTAGTTAGCGGGTTCTACAATGAGCAGTTCTTC. Protein product: CASSVVSGFYNEQFF.

This clonotype was detected only a few times. The genes are TRBV5-1 and TRBJ2-1, with D perhaps matching TRBD2 (6 bases). Germline CDR1 and CDR2: SGHRS and YFSETQ. With 4 bases removed from V and 4 bases from J, the gap between germline ends came to 9 bases. The CDR3 length is 13 residues. The CDR3 DNA follows: TGCGCCAGCAGCGTGGCGGGGTACAATGAGCAGTTCTTC. It specifies CASSVAGYNEQFF.

V gene TRBV20-1 combines with J gene TRBJ2-7; perhaps TRBD1 as D (6 bases). The CDR3 contains 13 residues. Germline lookup yields CDR1 DFQATT and CDR2 SNEGSKA (reference sequence). V lost 2 bases and J 4 bases, leaving 12 bases between the germline ends. CDR3 coding DNA: TGCAGTGCTAGACGGGCAGGGGTATACGAGCAGTACTTC. It translates to CSARRAGVYEQYF.

This clonotype has just a few counts. This rearrangement joins TRBV6-6 to TRBJ2-7, with TRBD1 as a possible D gene (5 bases). V lost 4 bases, J lost 2 bases, and 12 bases lay in between. This CDR3 is built from 14 residues. CDR1 and CDR2 from the germline V gene are MNHNY and SVGAGI (reference sequence). The CDR3 sequence: CASSSPRQTYEQYF. The DNA of the CDR3 is TGTGCCAGCAGTTCCCCCCGACAGACCTACGAGCAGTACTTC.

This clonotype has a single count. The rearrangement uses TRBV11-1 and TRBJ2-3, with 12 positions matching TRBD2. This CDR3 spans 21 amino acids. Per the germline V gene, CDR1 is SGHAT and CDR2 is FQDESV (reference sequence). The V and J ends lost 4 bases and 4 bases, in that order; junction bases with no gene match: 21. This chain's CDR3 is CASSSPFRDRPSGREADTQYF. The DNA for the CDR3 is TGTGCCAGCAGCTCACCCTTTAGGGACCGTCCTAGCGGGAGGGAGGCAGATACGCAGTATTTT.

A word on this clonotype: Mismatch with germline at one junction end may stem from a read error. The rearrangement uses TRBV11-2 and TRBJ2-1; 7 nucleotides match TRBD2. The CDR3 spans 16 residues. Germline lookup yields CDR1 SGHAT and CDR2 FQNNGV. The CDR3 bases are TGTGCCAGCAGCCAAATACCGGGACTACTCTACGATGAGCAGTTCTTC. It codes for CASSQIPGLLYDEQFF.

Only a few counts were recorded for this clonotype. The J gene is TRBJ1-6, the V gene TRBV7-2; 7 nucleotides agree with TRBD1. The CDR3 totals 17 residues. Germline CDR1 is SGHTA and CDR2 is FQGNSA. V gave up 5 bases and J gave up 8 bases; unmatched junction bases: 15. The CDR3 region has the DNA TGTGCCAGCAGCCATCGAAACAGGGGATCGAGCCATTCACCCCTCCACTTT. It is translated as CASSHRNRGSSHSPLHF.

The rearrangement joins TRBV27 to TRBJ2-5; the D gene could be TRBD1 or TRBD2 (5 bases each). CDR3 size: 14 residues. Germline V lookup: CDR1 MNHEY, CDR2 SMNVEV (reference sequence). V was shortened by 3 bases and J by 5 bases, with 13 bases between the two germline ends. CDR3 nucleotides: TGTGCCAGCAGTTTTTCGACGGGGCGGGAGACCCAGTACTTC. As protein: CASSFSTGRETQYF.

The rearrangement joins TRBV29-1 to TRBJ2-1; D ambiguous. Trimming removed 1 base from V and 3 bases from J, with 16 bases in between. The CDR3 covers 16 residues. Germline-derived CDR1 and CDR2 are SQVTM and ANQGSEA. CDR3 coding DNA: TGCAGCGTTGAAGTAAGTTCGGAGACTTTCTACAATGAGCAGTTCTTC. Translated: CSVEVSSETFYNEQFF.

This clonotype has just one count. This chain uses TRBV3-1 with TRBJ2-1; D remains unclear. Germline V CDR1 and CDR2: LGHDT, YNNKEL (reference sequence). CDR3 length: 16 residues. Trimming left V 4 bases short and J 1 base short, with 14 bases between. CDR3 sequence reads: CASSPRTSRSYNEQFF. The CDR3 DNA follows: TGTGCCAGCAGCCCCCGGACGTCGAGATCCTACAATGAGCAGTTCTTC.

With regard to this clonotype: One end of the junction fails to match germline, which may point to a read error. CDR3 loop: CATGVGQPQHF. The CDR3 region has the DNA TGCGCGACAGGGGTCGGTCAGCCCCAGCATTTT. This chain joins TRBV6-5 and TRBJ1-5, with 8 nucleotides matching TRBD1. Germline V gene data show CDR1 as MNHEY and CDR2 as SVGAGI. The length of the CDR3 is 11 residues.